The entry below describes one T cell receptor (beta chain). No antigen is known for it. Unique molecular identifiers tagged the TCRbeta library. TCRdb re-derived calls from the PCR reads in MiXCR, one entry per CDR3 protein. The sample contains about a million distinct CDR3 sequences, about 29% of which appear only once. The V gene's germline CDR1 is SQVTM and CDR2 ANQGSEA. The CDR3 consists of 16 residues. V was cut by 1 base and J by 4 bases, with 18 bases left in between. The data derive from a study of T-cell reconstitution after alpha-beta-depleted transplantation in children. General study points: The authors attributed T-cell counts and diversity one year after transplant mostly to newly produced T cells. Where alpha-beta T cells came from about two months after transplant was reportedly several hundred expanded graft clones.

V usage is TRBV29-1 and J usage is TRBJ2-3; D perhaps matches TRBD1 (6 bases). The sequences come from PBMCs, mostly from graft donor cells, collected 360 days after TCRalphabeta/CD19-depleted stem cell transplant. The sequence was obtained from a boy under two years old who had a stem cell transplant for SCID, so the T cells may come from the graft donor. The DNA of the CDR3 is TGCAGCGTTGAAGGGGCAGGCAGGGGCCAGCCAGATACGCAGTATTTT. Residues: CSVEGAGRGQPDTQYF.